The 17 T cell receptor beta chains below all came from one sample that was sequenced in a study of blood T cell repertoires in COVID-19. TCRdb keeps only in-frame clones here, not all; method: immunoSEQ multiplex PCR. The table records roughly 300,000 clones, around nine tenths of them present only once. Sequencing was done on a sample of peripheral blood. The origin of the receptors is a woman aged 30 to 39 with COVID-19, enrolled during active disease.

This chain uses TRBV4-3 with TRBJ2-7, with a possible D match to TRBD2 (6 bases). CDR1 is LGHNA and CDR2 is YSLEER in the germline V gene. Trimming left V 1 base short and J 3 bases short, with 13 bases between. CDR3 size: 15 residues. The CDR3 region has the DNA TGCGCCAGCAGCCAAGTTCACGGGAGAATCTACGAGCAGTACTTC. This gives the protein CASSQVHGRIYEQYF.

J is TRBJ1-3 and V is TRBV30; no clear D. Trimming stripped 3 bases from V and 1 base from J, with 10 bases between. The germline V gene encodes CDR1 GTSNPN and CDR2 SVGIG (reference sequence). The CDR3 consists of 14 residues. Here the CDR3 reads CAWRVGGSGNTIYF. The CDR3 nucleotides are TGTGCCTGGAGGGTAGGAGGATCTGGAAACACCATATATTTT.

This clone came up once. This chain joins TRBV30 and TRBJ1-2; possible D gene TRBD1, 5 bases. Trimming took off 2 bases at V and 8 bases at J, with 18 bases between the two ends. The CDR3 runs to 14 residues. Per the germline V gene, CDR1 is GTSNPN and CDR2 is SVGIG (reference sequence). CDR3 sequence: CAWSWGEGLAGYTF. The CDR3 bases are TGTGCCTGGAGTTGGGGGGAGGGCTTGGCGGGCTACACCTTC.

This chain's CDR3 is CAITQGGDGYTF. Here the CDR3 DNA reads TGTGCCATTACCCAAGGGGGAGATGGCTACACCTTC. This rearrangement joins TRBV28 to TRBJ1-2; the D gene is possibly TRBD1 (6 bases). V lost 10 bases to trimming and J lost 6 bases, with 15 bases between them. The germline gives CDR1 MDHEN, CDR2 SYDVKM. CDR3 length: 12 residues.

About this clone itself: At one end the junction does not follow the germline gene, possibly because of a read error. J is TRBJ1-2 and V is TRBV6-1, with a tentative D call TRBD1 (5 bases). The CDR3 is made up of 14 amino acids. Germline V gives CDR1 MNHNS, CDR2 SASEGT. The CDR3 protein is CASTEIQAAEGYTF. CDR3 DNA sequence: TGTGCCAGCACTGAAATACAGGCGGCCGAGGGCTACACCTTC.

The chain couples TRBV5-4 to TRBJ1-1; 9 positions agree with TRBD1. The CDR3 runs 14 residues. The ends lost 4 bases at V and 6 bases at J; junction bases unmatched: 7. Germline assignment: CDR1 SGHNT and CDR2 YYREEE (reference sequence). CDR3: CASSSTGGRAEAFF. For the CDR3, the DNA is TGTGCCAGCAGCAGCACAGGGGGCCGGGCTGAAGCTTTCTTT.

The chain couples TRBV5-4 to TRBJ2-1; 7 bases are shared with TRBD2. CDR3 length: 14 amino acids. The germline CDR1 and CDR2 sequences are SGHNT and YYREEE (reference sequence). J gave up 7 bases and V 4 bases, and 8 bases lay outside the gene matches. CDR3 sequence: CASSRPGLDNEQFF. The CDR3 coding sequence is TGTGCCAGCAGCCGTCCAGGACTAGATAATGAGCAGTTCTTC. The whole variable domain, remainder taken from reference TRBV5-4 and TRBJ2-1, is ETGVTQSPTHLIKTRGQQVTLRCSSQSGHNTVSWYQQALGQGPQFIFQYYREEENGRGNFPPRFSGLQFPNYSSELNVNALELDDSALYLCASSRPGLDNEQFFGPGTRLTVL.

The CDR3 here is CAISPGLAGVGTDTQYF. Written as DNA, the CDR3 is TGTGCCATCAGTCCGGGACTAGCGGGAGTAGGCACAGATACGCAGTATTTT. The J gene is TRBJ2-3, the V gene TRBV10-3, with 14 bases lining up with TRBD2. CDR3 length equals 17 residues. The junction had 5 bases not matched to a gene; V was cut back by 5 bases and J by 1 base. Germline V gene sequence: CDR1 ENHRY, CDR2 SYGVKD.

This chain uses TRBV30 with TRBJ2-3; TRBD1 agrees at 7 bases. V shed 5 bases and J 1 base; nucleotides not matched to a gene: 9. This CDR3 comprises 15 residues. The germline CDR1 and CDR2 sequences are GTSNPN and SVGIG (reference sequence). CDR3 protein: CAWSRTGGRTDTQYF. CDR3 in DNA: TGTGCCTGGTCCCGGACAGGTGGACGCACAGATACGCAGTATTTT.

The rearrangement uses TRBV21-1 and TRBJ2-5; no DNA check was done on the table's D call, TRBD1. TRBV21-1 is classified as a pseudogene. The CDR3 is 17 amino acids. CDR3 sequence (DNA): TGTGCCAGCAGCAATCACAGGACATATTGGTACCAAGAGACCCAGTACTTC. It encodes CASSNHRTYWYQETQYF.

The chain couples TRBV5-1 to TRBJ1-4; D is possibly TRBD1 (6 bases). Trimming took off 4 bases at V and 0 bases at J, with 13 bases between the two ends. Per the germline V gene, CDR1 is SGHRS and CDR2 is YFSETQ. CDR3 length equals 16 residues. In DNA form, the CDR3 reads TGCGCCAGCAGCACTGCCAGGGGTGCAACTAATGAAAAACTGTTTTTT. Its translation is CASSTARGATNEKLFF.

This clone was recorded once. The rearrangement joins TRBV9 to TRBJ2-5; maybe TRBD2 (6 bases). The CDR3 loop spans 15 amino acids. Germline V CDR1 and CDR2: SGDLS, YYNGEE. The V and J ends lost 0 bases and 5 bases respectively, with 14 bases between them. The CDR3 protein is CASSVVLGGSETQYF. The CDR3 nucleotides are TGTGCCAGCAGCGTAGTCCTAGGAGGGTCCGAGACCCAGTACTTC.

The chain couples TRBV19 to TRBJ1-4, with 7 bases matching TRBD1. Germline V gives CDR1 LNHDA, CDR2 SQIVND (reference sequence). Losses at the gene ends were 10 bases for V and 10 bases for J; bases not matched to a gene: 12. The CDR3 has 13 amino acids. The CDR3 here is CATRGTDLGKLFF. DNA of the CDR3: TGTGCCACCAGGGGGACGGATCTCGGAAAACTGTTTTTT.

The DNA of the CDR3 is TGTGCCAGCAGGATCCTGGAAGGGCGGGTGAGGAATTCACCCCTCCACTTT. Residues: CASRILEGRVRNSPLHF. The chain combines TRBV28 with TRBJ1-6, with unresolved D. V gave up 6 bases and J gave up 7 bases, with 22 bases separating them. The CDR3 covers 17 residues. CDR1 and CDR2 from the germline V gene are MDHEN and SYDVKM.

V is TRBV2 and J is TRBJ1-3; the D gene is possibly TRBD1 (5 bases). V lost 7 bases and J 1 base, leaving 14 bases between the germline ends. CDR1 SNHLY and CDR2 FYNNEI come from the germline V gene. This CDR3 contains 15 residues. Here the CDR3 reads CASNLRQFSGNTIYF. CDR3 nucleotides: TGTGCCAGCAACCTAAGACAGTTTTCTGGAAACACCATATATTTT.

The chain couples TRBV6-6 to TRBJ1-3; D remains ambiguous. The CDR3 is 16 amino acids. Germline CDR1 MNHNY, CDR2 SVGAGI (reference sequence). Trimming removed 3 bases from V and 0 bases from J, with 12 bases in between. The CDR3 region is CASSYGLPYSGNTIYF. CDR3 nucleotide sequence: TGTGCCAGCAGTTATGGGCTGCCCTACTCTGGAAACACCATATATTTT.

V usage is TRBV4-3 and J usage is TRBJ2-7; D gene ambiguous. Looked up from germline, CDR1 is LGHNA and CDR2 is YSLEER. The V end was cut by 4 bases, the J end by 4 bases, with 11 bases between. This CDR3 has 13 amino acids. The CDR3 protein is CASSLSRGYEQYF. The CDR3 region has the DNA TGCGCCAGCAGCCTTAGTCGCGGATACGAGCAGTACTTC.